These 17 T cell receptor beta chains were all obtained from the same sample, sequenced in a study of a mutant IDH1 vaccine in newly diagnosed glioma. Time point reported: week 11, during vaccination. A single vaccine dose contained 300 ug of mutant IDH1 20-mer peptide, and topical imiquimod was used with it. These TCRs' antigens remain unknown. Generated by immunoSEQ multiplex PCR, the TCRdb table keeps only in-frame clones and is missing some. The sample records roughly 62,000 clones, about 91% being singletons. Sequenced material: PBMCs, taken from a glioma patient whose treatment included an IDH1 peptide vaccine. The receptors here all came from a man in his forties with glioma.

This clone was observed once. This chain connects TRBV5-4 to TRBJ2-1, with 9 positions matching TRBD2. Looked up from germline, CDR1 is SGHNT and CDR2 is YYREEE (reference sequence). The V and J ends lost 4 bases and 3 bases, in that order; junction bases with no gene match: 5. CDR3 length equals 15 residues. CDR3 residues: CASSIRGGVYNEQFF. The CDR3 DNA follows: TGTGCCAGCAGCATACGCGGGGGGGTCTACAATGAGCAGTTCTTC. Full variable domain (missing parts from reference TRBV5-4 and TRBJ2-1): ETGVTQSPTHLIKTRGQQVTLRCSSQSGHNTVSWYQQALGQGPQFIFQYYREEENGRGNFPPRFSGLQFPNYSSELNVNALELDDSALYLCASSIRGGVYNEQFFGPGTRLTVL.

V gene TRBV27 combines with J gene TRBJ1-2; D gene uncertain. The germline gives CDR1 MNHEY, CDR2 SMNVEV (reference sequence). V shed 4 bases and J shed 7 bases, with 10 bases lying between them. CDR3 size: 12 residues. The CDR3 protein is CASSSGYSGYTF. DNA for the CDR3: TGTGCCAGCAGTTCAGGCTACTCTGGCTACACCTTC.

The chain combines TRBV7-9 with TRBJ2-3; no clear D. The CDR3 runs 13 residues. Germline V gene lookup returns CDR1 SEHNR and CDR2 FQNEAQ (reference sequence). V was trimmed by 5 bases and J by 3 bases, leaving 9 bases between them. CDR3 sequence: CASSPSLTDTQYF. The CDR3 coding sequence is TGTGCCAGCAGCCCTTCTTTAACAGATACGCAGTATTTT. Combining the CDR3 with reference TRBV7-9 and TRBJ2-3 gives the whole variable domain DTGVSQNPRHKITKRGQNVTFRCDPISEHNRLYWYRQTLGQGPEFLTYFQNEAQLEKSRLLSDRFSAERPKGSFSTLEIQRTEQGDSAMYLCASSPSLTDTQYFGPGTRLTVL.

This chain uses TRBV5-5 with TRBJ2-7; TRBD1 aligns across 7 bases. CDR3 length: 15 amino acids. The J segment lost 6 bases and the V segment lost 2 bases, leaving 11 bases of the junction unmatched. Germline CDR1 reads SGHKS; CDR2 reads YYEKEE (reference sequence). In DNA, the CDR3 is TGTGCCAGCAGCTTCTCCCGAAATAACAGGGGCGAGCAGTACTTC. Translation gives CASSFSRNNRGEQYF. The whole variable domain, remainder taken from reference TRBV5-5 and TRBJ2-7, is DAGVTQSPTHLIKTRGQQVTLRCSPISGHKSVSWYQQVLGQGPQFIFQYYEKEERGRGNFPDRFSARQFPNYSSELNVNALLLGDSALYLCASSFSRNNRGEQYFGPGTRLTVT.

This chain joins TRBV5-6 and TRBJ1-5; TRBD1 matches 9 bases. Germline CDR1 reads SGHDT; CDR2 reads YYEEEE. The CDR3 is 17 residues long. The trim removed 2 bases at V and 6 bases at J, leaving 12 bases unmatched. CDR3 amino acids: CASSLWVQGAFGQPQHF. CDR3 nucleotides: TGTGCCAGCAGCTTATGGGTACAGGGGGCCTTCGGTCAGCCCCAGCATTTT.

The rearrangement uses TRBV21-1 and TRBJ2-5; the table gives TRBD1 as D, unverified against the DNA. TRBV21-1 corresponds to a pseudogene. The CDR3 is 17 residues long. The CDR3 region is CASSNQDLDRGRETQYF. CDR3 nucleotides: TGTGCCAGCAGCAACCAAGACCTGGACAGGGGGCGTGAGACCCAGTACTTC.

The V call is TRBV19, the J call TRBJ1-5; no clear D gene. The CDR3 covers 15 residues. CDR1 and CDR2 (germline): LNHDA, SQIVND (reference sequence). The germline V and J ends were trimmed by 1 base and 3 bases, with 10 bases remaining between them. The CDR3 bases are TGTGCCAGTAGTATAGGAGCGGGCTACAATCAGCCCCAGCATTTT. Translation gives CASSIGAGYNQPQHF. Using reference TRBV19 and TRBJ1-5 for the parts outside the CDR3, the full variable domain is DGGITQSPKYLFRKEGQNVTLSCEQNLNHDAMYWYRQDPGQGLRLIYYSQIVNDFQKGDIAEGYSVSREKKESFPLTVTSAQKNPTAFYLCASSIGAGYNQPQHFGDGTRLSIL.

This clone has a single count. The chain has TRBV4-2 and TRBJ1-2, with TRBD1 as a possible D gene (5 bases). Germline lookup yields CDR1 LGHNA and CDR2 YNFKEQ. This CDR3 has 17 residues. Between the trimmed V and J ends, which lost 0 bases and 5 bases, there was a span of 19 bases. The DNA for the CDR3 is TGTGCCAGCAGCCAAGAAGACCGGACGGGGGGAAGGTATGGCTACACCTTC. Translated: CASSQEDRTGGRYGYTF.

The rearrangement links TRBV7-9 to TRBJ2-1, with 10 nucleotides matching TRBD2. Trimming took 4 bases from V and 10 from J; bases not matched to a gene: 4. The CDR3 has 13 residues. CDR1 is SEHNR, CDR2 FQNEAQ, per germline (reference sequence). CDR3 loop: CASSSVAGGEQFF. The DNA for the CDR3 is TGTGCCAGCAGCTCTGTAGCGGGAGGAGAGCAGTTCTTC.

The V gene is TRBV28, the J gene TRBJ1-2, with D possibly TRBD1 on 5 matching bases. V was pared by 7 bases and J by 8 bases, with 23 bases between. The CDR3 extends over 15 amino acids. Germline V gene data show CDR1 as MDHEN and CDR2 as SYDVKM. The CDR3 reads CASTPGVEGFRGYTF. Here the CDR3 DNA reads TGTGCCAGCACTCCGGGGGTGGAGGGATTTAGAGGCTACACCTTC.

The chain employs TRBV29-1 and TRBJ2-4, with D tentatively TRBD2 (5 bases). The CDR3 runs 14 residues. The V gene's germline CDR1 is SQVTM and CDR2 ANQGSEA. V lost 4 bases and J lost 0, with 10 bases in between. The CDR3, as DNA: TGCAGCGTTGCTCCGGGGTTAGCCAAAAACATTCAGTACTTC. Translating it yields CSVAPGLAKNIQYF. Using reference TRBV29-1 and TRBJ2-4 for the parts outside the CDR3, the full variable domain is SAVISQKPSRDICQRGTSLTIQCQVDSQVTMMFWYRQQPGQSLTLIATANQGSEATYESGFVIDKFPISRPNLTFSTLTVSNMSPEDSSIYLCSVAPGLAKNIQYFGAGTRLSVL.

The chain employs TRBV11-3 and TRBJ2-5; 7 bases are shared with TRBD1. Germline-derived CDR1 and CDR2 are SGHNT and YENEEA. J gave up 5 bases and V 5 bases, and 5 bases lay outside the gene matches. The CDR3 runs 13 residues. The CDR3: CASSTGAEETQYF. In DNA, the CDR3 is TGTGCCAGCAGCACAGGGGCAGAGGAGACCCAGTACTTC.

The CDR3: CASGPGPQGYEQYF. In DNA form, the CDR3 reads TGTGCCAGCGGGCCGGGCCCACAGGGCTACGAGCAGTACTTC. The rearrangement joins TRBV6-6 to TRBJ2-5, with D tentatively TRBD1 (6 bases). The J call may be incorrect, as the DNA end agrees better with TRBJ2-7. The CDR3 has 14 amino acids. CDR1 and CDR2 (germline): MNHNY, SVGAGI (reference sequence).

V and J are TRBV11-2 and TRBJ2-5; the D is unclear. The V gene's germline CDR1 is SGHAT and CDR2 FQNNGV. Trimming pared 4 bases from V and 1 base from J, leaving 13 bases between. This CDR3 has 15 residues. The CDR3 here is CASSSWSSPQETQYF. The CDR3 DNA reads TGTGCCAGCAGCTCTTGGAGCAGCCCCCAAGAGACCCAGTACTTC.

The chain is built from TRBV28 and TRBJ2-1; 7 bases agree with TRBD1. In germline, CDR1 is MDHEN, CDR2 SYDVKM. V gave up 5 bases and J gave up 7 bases; unmatched junction bases: 14. The CDR3 consists of 16 residues. The chain's CDR3 is CASSPLYDRAVNEQFF. CDR3 DNA: TGTGCCAGCAGTCCTCTCTATGACAGGGCGGTAAATGAGCAGTTCTTC.

J is TRBJ2-7 and V is TRBV7-2, with 9 nucleotides matching TRBD2. V dropped 6 bases and J dropped 3; count of bases not matched to a gene: 3. CDR1 is SGHTA, CDR2 FQGNSA, per germline. The CDR3 spans 13 residues. CDR3 in DNA: TGTGCCAGCAGATATAGCGGGAGCTACGAGCAGTACTTC. Amino acid sequence: CASRYSGSYEQYF.

The rearrangement uses TRBV5-8 and TRBJ2-7; no definite D call. The CDR3 sequence is 16 residues long. CDR1 SGHTS and CDR2 YDEGEE come from the germline V gene. The V end lost 0 bases, the J end lost 2 bases, and 15 bases lay between the germline ends. CDR3 residues: CASSLGFWAETYEQYV. DNA of the CDR3: TGTGCCAGCAGCTTGGGGTTCTGGGCGGAAACCTACGAGCAGTACGTC.